These 22 T cell receptor beta chains originate from one sample sequenced in a study of blood T cell repertoires in COVID-19. Repertoires were generated with immunoSEQ multiplex PCR, while TCRdb's copy carries only in-frame clones and drops some. Altogether 250,000 to 300,000 clones are present, roughly 88% being singletons, with the ten largest covering 1.9%. The specimen was PBMCs or T cells enriched from blood (not recorded which). The receptor source for this set is a woman in her forties or fifties who had recovered from COVID-19.

The V and J genes are TRBV5-6 and TRBJ1-1; the match to TRBD1 covers 7 bases. Germline trimming cut 2 bases from V and 2 bases from J; bases unmatched to any gene: 12. This CDR3 region has 17 residues. Germline V gives CDR1 SGHDT, CDR2 YYEEEE. CDR3 bases: TGTGCCAGCAGCTTTGGGACAGAGGGGGTATTAAACACTGAAGCTTTCTTT. Its protein product is CASSFGTEGVLNTEAFF. Full variable domain (outside the CDR3, taken from reference TRBV5-6 and TRBJ1-1): DAGVTQSPTHLIKTRGQQVTLRCSPKSGHDTVSWYQQALGQGPQFIFQYYEEEERQRGNFPDRFSGHQFPNYSSELNVNALLLGDSALYLCASSFGTEGVLNTEAFFGQGTRLTVV.

This sequence joins TRBV28 and TRBJ1-2; 9 nucleotides match TRBD1. From germline, CDR1 is MDHEN and CDR2 SYDVKM. This CDR3 contains 15 residues. V lost 4 bases, J lost 2 bases, and 5 bases stayed unmatched. CDR3 nucleotides: TGTGCCAGCAGTTCTTCCGGGACAGGGAACTATGGCTACACCTTC. Translated: CASSSSGTGNYGYTF.

V usage is TRBV5-1 and J usage is TRBJ2-6; D is undetermined. Germline CDR1 reads SGHRS; CDR2 reads YFSETQ. V was clipped by 3 bases and J by 3 bases, with 7 bases between them. The CDR3 loop spans 14 amino acids. In DNA, the CDR3 is TGCGCCAGCAGCTCCACGGTTGGGGCCAACGTCCTGACTTTC. It specifies CASSSTVGANVLTF.

V gene TRBV2 combines with J gene TRBJ1-2; a possible D gene is TRBD1 (5 bases). V was cut by 6 bases and J by 3 bases, with 14 bases left in between. The CDR3 spans 14 residues. Germline assignment: CDR1 SNHLY and CDR2 FYNNEI. CDR3 DNA sequence: TGTGCCAGCAGGATATTCACAGGAGACTATGGCTACACCTTC. It encodes CASRIFTGDYGYTF. Full variable domain (rest looked up from reference TRBV2 and TRBJ1-2): EPEVTQTPSHQVTQMGQEVILRCVPISNHLYFYWYRQILGQKVEFLVSFYNNEISEKSEIFDDQFSVERPDGSNFTLKIRSTKLEDSAMYFCASRIFTGDYGYTFGSGTRLTVV.

CDR3 in amino acids: CASSTNRDRDPGTDTQYF. CDR3 sequence (DNA): TGTGCCAGCAGCACTAACCGGGACAGGGATCCCGGCACAGATACGCAGTATTTT. V gene TRBV2 combines with J gene TRBJ2-3, with TRBD1 matching over 9 bases. The trim removed 6 bases at V and 1 base at J, leaving 14 bases unmatched. Germline V gene data show CDR1 as SNHLY and CDR2 as FYNNEI. CDR3 length: 18 residues.

The chain combines TRBV5-6 with TRBJ1-1; no definite D call. In germline, CDR1 is SGHDT, CDR2 YYEEEE. The CDR3 is 13 residues long. Trimming removed 3 bases from V and 4 bases from J, with 10 bases in between. The CDR3, as DNA: TGTGCCAGCAGCTGGGAGCGGGGCACTGAAGCTTTCTTT. Translating gives CASSWERGTEAFF.

The rearrangement links TRBV16 to TRBJ2-1; D may be TRBD1 (5 bases). The CDR3 contains 16 residues. The ends were cut back, 0 bases at V and 0 bases at J, with 9 bases in the middle. Germline CDR1 KGHSY, CDR2 FQNENV. This CDR3 is CASSQSARASYNEQFF. DNA for the CDR3: TGTGCCAGCAGCCAATCCGCCAGGGCCTCCTACAATGAGCAGTTCTTC.

This chain joins TRBV28 and TRBJ1-1; possible D gene TRBD1, 5 bases. This CDR3 contains 12 residues. The germline CDR1 and CDR2 sequences are MDHEN and SYDVKM. The V gene lost 3 bases and the J gene lost 11 bases, with 13 bases spanning the gap. The CDR3 DNA sequence: TGTGCCAGCAGTTTTCAGGGTACGCAGGCTTTCTTT. Protein: CASSFQGTQAFF. Complete variable domain (other parts from reference TRBV28 and TRBJ1-1): DVKVTQSSRYLVKRTGEKVFLECVQDMDHENMFWYRQDPGLGLRLIYFSYDVKMKEKGDIPEGYSVSREKKERFSLILESASTNQTSMYLCASSFQGTQAFFGQGTRLTVV.

To note about this clone: The sample has other DNA sequences that encode this CDR3 too. The chain recombines TRBV7-3 with TRBJ2-3; no definite D call. Germline V lookup: CDR1 SGHTA, CDR2 FQGTGA. There are 11 residues in the CDR3. V shed 3 bases and J shed 6 bases, with 4 bases lying between them. CDR3: CASSFGDTQYF. The DNA for the CDR3 is TGTGCCAGCAGCTTCGGGGATACGCAGTATTTT. Based on the CDR3 plus reference TRBV7-3 and TRBJ2-3, the full variable domain is GAGVSQTPSNKVTEKGKYVELRCDPISGHTALYWYRQSLGQGPEFLIYFQGTGAADDSGLPNDRFFAVRPEGSVSTLKIQRTERGDSAVYLCASSFGDTQYFGPGTRLTVL.

The chain combines TRBV6-6 with TRBJ2-7, with 8 bases aligning to TRBD1. The CDR3 has 14 amino acids. In germline, CDR1 is MNHNY, CDR2 SVGAGI (reference sequence). V lost 4 bases, J lost 6 bases, and 8 bases stayed unmatched. The chain's CDR3 is CASSFRTGQGEQYF. CDR3 in DNA: TGTGCCAGCAGTTTCCGGACAGGGCAGGGCGAGCAGTACTTC.

In this sample, this clone turned up once. V usage is TRBV19 and J usage is TRBJ2-1; 9 bases are shared with TRBD2. The CDR3 totals 14 residues. V lost 6 bases to trimming and J lost 9 bases; unmatched junction nucleotides: 9. Germline CDR1 is LNHDA and CDR2 is SQIVND (reference sequence). The CDR3 nucleotides are TGTGCCAGTAGCGTAATAATGACTAGCGGTGAGCAGTTCTTC. This codes for CASSVIMTSGEQFF.

This chain joins TRBV9 and TRBJ2-6, with 10 bases identical to TRBD2. Per the germline V gene, CDR1 is SGDLS and CDR2 is YYNGEE. The junction had 3 bases not matched to a gene; V was cut back by 0 bases and J by 0 bases. The CDR3 totals 18 residues. CDR3 sequence reads: CASSVGLAGYSGANVLTF. CDR3 DNA: TGTGCCAGCAGCGTAGGACTAGCGGGTTACTCTGGGGCCAACGTCCTGACTTTC.

The chain joins TRBV28 to TRBJ1-3; possibly TRBD1 for D (5 bases). This CDR3 has 15 amino acids. Germline V gene sequence: CDR1 MDHEN, CDR2 SYDVKM. Trimming shortened V by 6 bases and J by 3 bases, and 15 bases separated the two germline ends. The CDR3 is CASSGGRDFGNTIYF. The CDR3 bases are TGTGCCAGCAGCGGGGGAAGGGACTTTGGAAACACCATATATTTT.

This chain uses TRBV7-3 with TRBJ1-1, with 10 bases aligning to TRBD1. After removal of 1 base from V and 11 bases from J, the junction contained 7 bases not matched to a gene. This CDR3 comprises 14 residues. Looked up from germline, CDR1 is SGHTA and CDR2 is FQGTGA. The chain's CDR3 is CASSLIHGQGEAFF. DNA for the CDR3: TGTGCCAGCAGCTTAATACACGGACAGGGGGAGGCTTTCTTT.

V and J are TRBV9 and TRBJ2-5; maybe TRBD2 (6 bases). Trimming took 0 bases from V and 2 from J, leaving 14 bases between them. Looked up from germline, CDR1 is SGDLS and CDR2 is YYNGEE. The CDR3 runs to 16 residues. CDR3 residues: CASSVGVSGGQETQYF. CDR3 nucleotide sequence: TGTGCCAGCAGCGTAGGGGTTAGCGGTGGTCAAGAGACCCAGTACTTC.

V gene TRBV6-5 combines with J gene TRBJ2-3; tentatively, D is TRBD2 (6 bases). The germline V gene has CDR1 MNHEY and CDR2 SVGAGI. CDR3 size: 14 residues. Trimming removed 5 bases from V and 3 bases from J, with 12 bases in between. This CDR3 is CASSMRDPTDTQYF. The CDR3 bases are TGTGCCAGCAGTATGCGGGATCCGACAGATACGCAGTATTTT.

V and J are TRBV18 and TRBJ1-1, with no clear D. CDR1 and CDR2 (germline): KGHSH, LQKENI. Trimming cost V 3 bases and J 1 base, with 9 bases left between them. CDR3 length: 14 residues. The CDR3 region is CASSPQQTNTEAFF. The DNA of the CDR3 is TGTGCCAGCTCACCGCAACAGACGAACACTGAAGCTTTCTTT.

The chain joins TRBV10-3 to TRBJ1-1, with a weak D call TRBD1 (6 bases). This CDR3 is 15 amino acids long. The germline CDR1 and CDR2 sequences are ENHRY and SYGVKD. V was cut by 2 bases and J by 4 bases, with 14 bases left in between. This CDR3 reads CAISEGGGASTEAFF. CDR3 bases: TGTGCCATCAGTGAGGGGGGGGGCGCAAGCACTGAAGCTTTCTTT.

The chain has TRBV5-1 and TRBJ2-3; 16 nucleotides match TRBD2. The CDR3 consists of 16 residues. Germline values: CDR1 SGHRS, CDR2 YFSETQ. V shed 4 bases and J 6 bases; nucleotides not matched to a gene: 5. The CDR3 DNA follows: TGCGCCAGCAGCGGGGGACTAGCGGGAGGGTCGGATACGCAGTATTTT. This codes for CASSGGLAGGSDTQYF.

This rearrangement joins TRBV6-5 to TRBJ2-2; TRBD1 matches 8 bases. The germline gives CDR1 MNHEY, CDR2 SVGAGI. Trimming at V came to 6 bases and at J to 5 bases, leaving 2 bases not matched to a gene. The CDR3 length is 13 residues. The CDR3 spells CASRGQVTGELFF. CDR3 bases: TGTGCCAGCAGGGGACAGGTGACCGGGGAGCTGTTTTTT.

This clone was found a few times. This chain links TRBV10-2 with TRBJ2-7, with D perhaps TRBD2 (5 bases). CDR1 and CDR2 (germline): WSHSY, SAAADI. V gave up 0 bases and J gave up 2 bases, with 14 bases separating them. The CDR3 contains 16 residues. The DNA for the CDR3 is TGCGCCAGCAGTGAGTCGAGGGCAGCCATAACCTACGAGCAGTACTTC. Amino acid sequence: CASSESRAAITYEQYF.

V gene TRBV28 combines with J gene TRBJ2-3; D might be TRBD2 (6 bases). Trimming removed 6 bases from V and 4 bases from J, with 17 bases in between. The CDR3 runs 15 residues. CDR1 is MDHEN and CDR2 is SYDVKM in the germline V gene. CDR3 residues: CASSPGRRGPDTQYF. CDR3 sequence (DNA): TGTGCCAGCAGCCCCGGACGGAGGGGCCCAGATACGCAGTATTTT.